These 12 T cell receptor beta chains came from one sample sequenced in a study of shared clonotypes between healthy human individuals. Only in-frame clones appear in the TCRdb table, and some are missing; sequencing was by immunoSEQ multiplex PCR. The sample yields 1,400,000 or so clones, approximately 98.5% seen once. The sequenced sample was naive CD4+ T cells sorted from blood. Subset noted: CD45RA+ positively selected. The receptors were gathered from a man aged 25-45 years in good health.

The genes are TRBV6-5 and TRBJ2-1, with 10 bases that match TRBD1. In germline, CDR1 is MNHEY, CDR2 SVGAGI. The CDR3 spans 14 residues. V lost 6 bases and J lost 6; bases outside the gene matches: 5. CDR3 DNA: TGTGCCAGCAGCGACAGGGGGCCCTTCAATGAGCAGTTCTTC. It specifies CASSDRGPFNEQFF.

V gene TRBV5-1 combines with J gene TRBJ1-2; TRBD1 aligns across 8 bases. The CDR3 length is 14 residues. With 3 bases clipped from V and 4 bases from J, the junction kept 5 bases outside the gene matches. Germline CDR1 and CDR2: SGHRS and YFSETQ. CDR3 bases: TGCGCCAGCAGCTCTGGGACAGGCTCCTATGGCTACACCTTC. Amino acids: CASSSGTGSYGYTF. The full variable domain, in which reference TRBV5-1 and TRBJ1-2 provide the parts outside the CDR3, is KAGVTQTPRYLIKTRGQQVTLSCSPISGHRSVSWYQQTPGQGLQFLFEYFSETQRNKGNFPGRFSGRQFSNSRSEMNVSTLELGDSALYLCASSSGTGSYGYTFGSGTRLTVV.

The CDR3 spells CASSLRSGQGPGNEQFF. As DNA, the CDR3 is TGTGCCAGCAGCTTACGTAGCGGACAGGGGCCGGGGAATGAGCAGTTCTTC. V and J are TRBV11-3 and TRBJ2-1; 9 bases fit TRBD1. The junction had 12 bases not matched to a gene; V was cut back by 2 bases and J by 7 bases. CDR1 is SGHNT and CDR2 is YENEEA in the germline V gene. The CDR3 extends over 17 amino acids.

The chain links TRBV30 to TRBJ2-6; D perhaps matches TRBD1 (6 bases). V lost 0 bases to trimming and J lost 0 bases, with 12 bases between them. This CDR3 is 17 amino acids long. Germline V gene data show CDR1 as GTSNPN and CDR2 as SVGIG (reference sequence). The CDR3 nucleotides are TGTGCCTGGAGTGTTCCAGGGGAAAGCTCTGGGGCCAACGTCCTGACTTTC. As protein: CAWSVPGESSGANVLTF. The variable domain in full, completed from reference TRBV30 and TRBJ2-6, reads SQTIHQWPATLVQPVGSPLSLECTVEGTSNPNLYWYRQAAGRGLQLLFYSVGIGQISSEVPQNLSASRPQDRQFILSSKKLLLSDSGFYLCAWSVPGESSGANVLTFGAGSRLTVL.

The chain couples TRBV16 to TRBJ2-7; possible D gene TRBD2, 5 bases. V was pared by 4 bases and J by 2 bases, with 12 bases between. Germline V gene data show CDR1 as KGHSY and CDR2 as FQNENV. The CDR3 is 14 amino acids. The CDR3, as DNA: TGTGCCAGCAGCCCTCGACGGGAAACCTACGAGCAGTACTTC. This codes for CASSPRRETYEQYF.

V usage is TRBV28 and J usage is TRBJ2-7; possibly TRBD2 for D (5 bases). The CDR3 loop spans 14 amino acids. Looked up from germline, CDR1 is MDHEN and CDR2 is SYDVKM. V lost 6 bases and J lost 2, with 14 bases in between. The CDR3 coding sequence is TGTGCCAGCAGCATGGGCGGGCGAACCTACGAGCAGTACTTC. This codes for CASSMGGRTYEQYF.

V is TRBV7-2 and J is TRBJ1-4; perhaps TRBD1 as D (5 bases). Trimming took 5 bases from V and 5 from J, leaving 12 bases between them. Germline V gene sequence: CDR1 SGHTA, CDR2 FQGNSA. The CDR3 is 14 residues long. CDR3 sequence (DNA): TGTGCCAGCAGCCCTCGCCGGGGGAATGAAAAACTGTTTTTT. Amino acids: CASSPRRGNEKLFF. Based on the CDR3 plus reference TRBV7-2 and TRBJ1-4, the full variable domain is GAGVSQSPSNKVTEKGKDVELRCDPISGHTALYWYRQSLGQGLEFLIYFQGNSAPDKSGLPSDRFSAERTGGSVSTLTIQRTQQEDSAVYLCASSPRRGNEKLFFGSGTQLSVL.

The chain links TRBV18 to TRBJ2-3; 11 bases map to TRBD2. The junction had 9 bases not matched to a gene; V was cut back by 5 bases and J by 5 bases. From germline, CDR1 is KGHSH and CDR2 LQKENI. The CDR3 has 16 residues. The CDR3 nucleotides are TGTGCCAGCTCAACCCTAGCGGGAGGTAACCTAGATACGCAGTATTTT. Its translation is CASSTLAGGNLDTQYF.

V and J are TRBV9 and TRBJ2-2, with D perhaps given as TRBD1 or TRBD2 (5 bases each). The CDR3 loop spans 14 amino acids. The V end lost 3 bases, the J end lost 8 bases, and 14 bases lay between the germline ends. Germline CDR1 reads SGDLS; CDR2 reads YYNGEE. CDR3 sequence reads: CASSAAGSSGELFF. The CDR3 DNA reads as TGTGCCAGCAGCGCCGCAGGGAGTTCTGGGGAGCTGTTTTTT.

The chain has TRBV7-9 and TRBJ2-2; no clear D gene. The ends were cut back, 4 bases at V and 2 bases at J, with 5 bases in the middle. CDR1 is SEHNR, CDR2 FQNEAQ, per germline (reference sequence). The CDR3 is made up of 13 amino acids. CDR3 nucleotide sequence: TGTGCCAGCAGCTCAGCAAACACCGGGGAGCTGTTTTTT. Protein sequence: CASSSANTGELFF. The variable domain in full, completed from reference TRBV7-9 and TRBJ2-2, reads DTGVSQNPRHKITKRGQNVTFRCDPISEHNRLYWYRQTLGQGPEFLTYFQNEAQLEKSRLLSDRFSAERPKGSFSTLEIQRTEQGDSAMYLCASSSANTGELFFGEGSRLTVL.

This clone came up once. J is TRBJ2-5 and V is TRBV27, with TRBD2 matching 9 bases. Trimming cost V 5 bases and J 5 bases; bases outside gene matches: 9. The germline V gene encodes CDR1 MNHEY and CDR2 SMNVEV (reference sequence). The CDR3 spans 15 residues. This CDR3 is CASSPRGGRAETQYF. The CDR3 DNA reads TGTGCCAGCAGTCCCCGCGGCGGGAGGGCGGAGACCCAGTACTTC.

The CDR3 DNA reads TGTGCCAGCAGTGAACGGTACCCCTTGGACAGATTCTACGAGCAGTACTTC. It translates to CASSERYPLDRFYEQYF. The chain joins TRBV2 to TRBJ2-7; weak D call: TRBD1 (6 bases). Germline V lookup: CDR1 SNHLY, CDR2 FYNNEI. The CDR3 runs to 17 residues. The ends were cut back, 2 bases at V and 3 bases at J, with 20 bases in the middle.